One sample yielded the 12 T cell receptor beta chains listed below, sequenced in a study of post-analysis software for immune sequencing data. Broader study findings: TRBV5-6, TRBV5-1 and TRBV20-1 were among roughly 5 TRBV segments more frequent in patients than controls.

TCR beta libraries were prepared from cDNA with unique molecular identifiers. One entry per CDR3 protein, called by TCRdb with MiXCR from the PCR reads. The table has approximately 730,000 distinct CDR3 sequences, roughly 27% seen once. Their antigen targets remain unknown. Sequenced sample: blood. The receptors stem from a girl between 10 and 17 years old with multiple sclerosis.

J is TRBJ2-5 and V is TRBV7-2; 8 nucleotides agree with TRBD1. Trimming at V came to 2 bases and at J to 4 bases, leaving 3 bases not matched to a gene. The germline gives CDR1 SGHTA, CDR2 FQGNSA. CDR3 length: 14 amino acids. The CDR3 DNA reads TGTGCCAGCAGCTTATCCGGACAGGGAGAGACCCAGTACTTC. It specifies CASSLSGQGETQYF.

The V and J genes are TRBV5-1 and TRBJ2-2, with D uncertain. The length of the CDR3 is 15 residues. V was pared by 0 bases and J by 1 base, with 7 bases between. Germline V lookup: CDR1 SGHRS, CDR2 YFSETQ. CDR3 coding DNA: TGCGCCAGCAGCTTGGACGGCAAGAACACCGGGGAGCTGTTTTTT. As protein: CASSLDGKNTGELFF.

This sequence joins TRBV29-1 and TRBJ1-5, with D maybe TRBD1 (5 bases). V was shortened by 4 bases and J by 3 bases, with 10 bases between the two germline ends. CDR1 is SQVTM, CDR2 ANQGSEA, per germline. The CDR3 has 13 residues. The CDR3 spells CSVVGGANQPQHF. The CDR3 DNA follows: TGCAGCGTTGTTGGGGGAGCCAATCAGCCCCAGCATTTT.

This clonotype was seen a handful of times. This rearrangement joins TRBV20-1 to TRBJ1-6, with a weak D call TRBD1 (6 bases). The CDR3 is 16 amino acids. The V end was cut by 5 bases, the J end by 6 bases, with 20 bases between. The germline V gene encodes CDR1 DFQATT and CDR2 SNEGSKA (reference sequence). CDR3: CSAPRDTFRGNSPLHF. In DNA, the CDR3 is TGCAGTGCTCCCAGGGACACTTTCCGCGGTAATTCACCCCTCCACTTT.

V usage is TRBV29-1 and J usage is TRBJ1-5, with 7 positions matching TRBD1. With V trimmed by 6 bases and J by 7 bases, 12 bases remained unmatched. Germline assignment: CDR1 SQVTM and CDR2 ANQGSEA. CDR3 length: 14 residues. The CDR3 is CSVRQGGFDQPQHF. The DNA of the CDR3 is TGCAGCGTCCGACAGGGTGGGTTTGACCAGCCCCAGCATTTT.

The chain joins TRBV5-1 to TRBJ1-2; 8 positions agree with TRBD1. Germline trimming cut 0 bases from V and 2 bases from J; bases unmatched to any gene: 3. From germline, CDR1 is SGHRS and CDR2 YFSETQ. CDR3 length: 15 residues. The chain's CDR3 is CASSLEQGANYGYTF. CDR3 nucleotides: TGCGCCAGCAGCTTGGAGCAGGGGGCGAACTATGGCTACACCTTC.

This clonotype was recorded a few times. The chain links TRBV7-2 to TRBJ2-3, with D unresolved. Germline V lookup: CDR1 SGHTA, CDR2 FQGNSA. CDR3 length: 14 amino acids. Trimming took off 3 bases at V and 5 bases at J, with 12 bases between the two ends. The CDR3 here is CASSFYKPGDTQYF. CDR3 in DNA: TGTGCCAGCAGCTTCTACAAACCAGGAGATACGCAGTATTTT. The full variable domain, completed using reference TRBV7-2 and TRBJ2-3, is GAGVSQSPSNKVTEKGKDVELRCDPISGHTALYWYRQSLGQGLEFLIYFQGNSAPDKSGLPSDRFSAERTGGSVSTLTIQRTQQEDSAVYLCASSFYKPGDTQYFGPGTRLTVL.

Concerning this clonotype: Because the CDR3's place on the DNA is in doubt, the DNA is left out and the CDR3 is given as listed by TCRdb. CDR3 sequence: CSVGTGSSEVFF. The chain employs TRBV29-1 and TRBJ1-1; TRBD1 was called by the table and not checked on the DNA. The CDR3 is 12 residues long, counting both termini. Germline V gene data show CDR1 as SQVTM and CDR2 as ANQGSEA.

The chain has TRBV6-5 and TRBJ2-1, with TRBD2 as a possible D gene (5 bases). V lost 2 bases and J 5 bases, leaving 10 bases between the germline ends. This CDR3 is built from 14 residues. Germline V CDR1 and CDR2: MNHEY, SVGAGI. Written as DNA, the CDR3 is TGTGCCAGCAGTTACGCGACTATCAACAATGAGCAGTTCTTC. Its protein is CASSYATINNEQFF.

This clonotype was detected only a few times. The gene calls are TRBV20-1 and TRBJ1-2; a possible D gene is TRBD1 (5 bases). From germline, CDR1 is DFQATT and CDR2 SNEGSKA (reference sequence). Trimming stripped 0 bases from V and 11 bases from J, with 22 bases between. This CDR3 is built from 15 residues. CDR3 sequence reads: CSARDSHTGRAAYTF. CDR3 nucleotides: TGCAGTGCTAGAGATTCCCATACAGGACGGGCCGCATACACCTTC.

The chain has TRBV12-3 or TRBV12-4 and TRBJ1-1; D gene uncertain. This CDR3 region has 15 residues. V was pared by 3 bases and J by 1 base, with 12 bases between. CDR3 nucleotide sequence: TGTGCCAGCAGTTTTACCCGGCCAGGGAACACTGAAGCTTTCTTT. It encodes CASSFTRPGNTEAFF.

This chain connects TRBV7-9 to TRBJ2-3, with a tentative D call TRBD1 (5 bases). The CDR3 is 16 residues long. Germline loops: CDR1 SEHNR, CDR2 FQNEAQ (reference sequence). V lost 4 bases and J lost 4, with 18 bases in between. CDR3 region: CASSSGRAQPADTQYF. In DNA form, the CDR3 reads TGTGCCAGCAGCTCAGGCAGGGCTCAGCCCGCAGATACGCAGTATTTT.